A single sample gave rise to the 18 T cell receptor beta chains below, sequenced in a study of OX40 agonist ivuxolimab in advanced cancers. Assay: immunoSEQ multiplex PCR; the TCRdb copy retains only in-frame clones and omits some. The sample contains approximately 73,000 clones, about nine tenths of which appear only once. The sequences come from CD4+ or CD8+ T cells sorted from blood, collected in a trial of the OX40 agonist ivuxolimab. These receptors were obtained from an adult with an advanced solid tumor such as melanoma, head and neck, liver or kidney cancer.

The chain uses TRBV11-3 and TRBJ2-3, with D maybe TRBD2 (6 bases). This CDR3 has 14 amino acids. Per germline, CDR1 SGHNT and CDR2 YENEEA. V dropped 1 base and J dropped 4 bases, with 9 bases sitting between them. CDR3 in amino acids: CASSLGRASDTQYF. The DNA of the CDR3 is TGTGCCAGCAGCTTAGGGAGGGCCTCAGATACGCAGTATTTT.

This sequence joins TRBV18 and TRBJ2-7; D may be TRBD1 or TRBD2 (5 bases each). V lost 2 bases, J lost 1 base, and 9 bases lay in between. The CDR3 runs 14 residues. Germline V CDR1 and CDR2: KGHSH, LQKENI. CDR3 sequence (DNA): TGTGCCAGCTCACCAAGGGACGGTTCCTACGAGCAGTACTTC. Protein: CASSPRDGSYEQYF.

The CDR3 spells CASNGEGETQYF. In DNA, the CDR3 is TGTGCCAGCAATGGTGAGGGGGAGACCCAGTACTTC. V gene TRBV2 combines with J gene TRBJ2-5; D is possibly TRBD1 or TRBD2 (5 bases each). The CDR3 length is 12 residues. Trimming took off 7 bases at V and 5 bases at J, with 11 bases between the two ends. Germline V lookup: CDR1 SNHLY, CDR2 FYNNEI.

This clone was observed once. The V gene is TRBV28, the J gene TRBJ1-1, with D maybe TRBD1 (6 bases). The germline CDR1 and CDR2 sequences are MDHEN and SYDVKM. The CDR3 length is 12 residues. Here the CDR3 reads CATRGGYTEAFF. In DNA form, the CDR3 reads TGTGCTACTAGGGGGGGATATACTGAAGCTTTCTTT. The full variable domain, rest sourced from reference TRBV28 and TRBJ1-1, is DVKVTQSSRYLVKRTGEKVFLECVQDMDHENMFWYRQDPGLGLRLIYFSYDVKMKEKGDIPEGYSVSREKKERFSLILESASTNQTSMYLCATRGGYTEAFFGQGTRLTVV.

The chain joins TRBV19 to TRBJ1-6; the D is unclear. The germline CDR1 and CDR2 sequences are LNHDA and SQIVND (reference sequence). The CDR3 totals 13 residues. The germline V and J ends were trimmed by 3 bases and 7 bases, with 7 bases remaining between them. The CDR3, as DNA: TGTGCCAGTAGTATGCAGGTCAATTCACCCCTCCACTTT. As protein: CASSMQVNSPLHF. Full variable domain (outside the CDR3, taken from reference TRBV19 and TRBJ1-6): DGGITQSPKYLFRKEGQNVTLSCEQNLNHDAMYWYRQDPGQGLRLIYYSQIVNDFQKGDIAEGYSVSREKKESFPLTVTSAQKNPTAFYLCASSMQVNSPLHFGNGTRLTVT.

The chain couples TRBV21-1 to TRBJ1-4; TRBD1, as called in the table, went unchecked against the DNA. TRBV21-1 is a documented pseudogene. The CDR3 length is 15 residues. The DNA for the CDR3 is TGTGCCAGCAGCAAAGAAAAAGGGGTTAATGAAAAACTGTTTTTT. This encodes CASSKEKGVNEKLFF.

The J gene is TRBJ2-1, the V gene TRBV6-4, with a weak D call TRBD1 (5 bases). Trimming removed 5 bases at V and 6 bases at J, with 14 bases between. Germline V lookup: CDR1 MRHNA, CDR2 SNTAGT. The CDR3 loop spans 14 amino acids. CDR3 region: CASSPDRDTNEQFF. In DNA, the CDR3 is TGTGCCAGCAGTCCCGACAGAGACACCAATGAGCAGTTCTTC.

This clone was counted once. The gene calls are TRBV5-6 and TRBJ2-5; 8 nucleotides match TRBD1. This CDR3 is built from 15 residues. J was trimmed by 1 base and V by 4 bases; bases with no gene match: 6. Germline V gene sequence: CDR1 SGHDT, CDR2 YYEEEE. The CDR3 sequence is CASSPPGQVQETQYF. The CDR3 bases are TGTGCCAGCAGCCCACCGGGACAGGTCCAAGAGACCCAGTACTTC.

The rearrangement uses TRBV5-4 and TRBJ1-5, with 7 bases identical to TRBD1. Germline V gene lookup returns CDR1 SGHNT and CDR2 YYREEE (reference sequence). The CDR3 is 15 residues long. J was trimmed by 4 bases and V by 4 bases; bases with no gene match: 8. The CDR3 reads CASSQKGQVNQPQHF. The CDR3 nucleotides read TGTGCCAGCAGCCAAAAAGGACAGGTTAATCAGCCCCAGCATTTT.

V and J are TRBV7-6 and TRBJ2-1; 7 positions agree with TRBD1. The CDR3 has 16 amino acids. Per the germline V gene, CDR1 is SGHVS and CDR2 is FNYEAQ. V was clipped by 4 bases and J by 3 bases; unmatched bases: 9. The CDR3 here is CASSYNRDRDYNEQFF. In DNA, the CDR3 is TGTGCCAGCAGCTACAACCGGGACAGAGACTACAATGAGCAGTTCTTC.

Here the CDR3 reads CASSSTRVSPLHF. For the CDR3, the DNA is TGTGCCAGCAGCTCCACGCGGGTTTCACCCCTCCACTTT. The chain couples TRBV11-3 to TRBJ1-6; D gene ambiguous. The CDR3 extends over 13 amino acids. The germline V and J ends were trimmed by 4 bases and 9 bases, with 10 bases remaining between them. Germline V gene sequence: CDR1 SGHNT, CDR2 YENEEA.

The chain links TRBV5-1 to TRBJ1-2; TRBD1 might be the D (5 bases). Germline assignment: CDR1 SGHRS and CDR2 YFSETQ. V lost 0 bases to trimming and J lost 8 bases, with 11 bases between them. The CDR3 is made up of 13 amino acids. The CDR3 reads CASSLEGLWGYTF. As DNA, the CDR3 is TGCGCCAGCAGCTTGGAGGGGCTTTGGGGCTACACCTTC.

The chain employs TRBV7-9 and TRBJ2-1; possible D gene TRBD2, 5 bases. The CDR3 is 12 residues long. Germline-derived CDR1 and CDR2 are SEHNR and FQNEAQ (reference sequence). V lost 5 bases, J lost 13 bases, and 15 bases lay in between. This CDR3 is CASSRLLNPQFF. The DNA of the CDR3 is TGTGCCAGCAGCCGACTACTTAACCCCCAGTTCTTC.

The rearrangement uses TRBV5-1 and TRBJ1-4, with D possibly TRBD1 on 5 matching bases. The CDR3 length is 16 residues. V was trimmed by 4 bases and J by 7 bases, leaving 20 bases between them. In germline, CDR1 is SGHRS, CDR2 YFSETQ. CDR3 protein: CASSQGGALGFEKLFF. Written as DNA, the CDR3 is TGCGCCAGCAGCCAGGGAGGGGCTCTAGGGTTTGAAAAACTGTTTTTT.

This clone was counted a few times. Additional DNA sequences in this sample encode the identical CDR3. CDR3 sequence: CASSLRLAGAGEQYF. The CDR3 coding sequence is TGTGCCAGCAGCCTAAGACTCGCGGGGGCGGGGGAGCAGTACTTC. V is TRBV7-2 and J is TRBJ2-7; a possible D gene is TRBD2 (7 bases). Between the trimmed V and J ends, which lost 5 bases and 7 bases, there was a span of 21 bases. Germline-derived CDR1 and CDR2 are SGHTA and FQGNSA. This CDR3 is built from 15 residues.

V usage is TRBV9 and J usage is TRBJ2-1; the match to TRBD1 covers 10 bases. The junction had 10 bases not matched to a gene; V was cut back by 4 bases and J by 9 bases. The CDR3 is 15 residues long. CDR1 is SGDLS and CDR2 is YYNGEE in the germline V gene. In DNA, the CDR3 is TGTGCCAGCAGCTGCTTGGGACAGGGGTCGTGTGAGCAGTTCTTC. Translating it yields CASSCLGQGSCEQFF. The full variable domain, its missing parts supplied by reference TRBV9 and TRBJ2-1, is DSGVTQTPKHLITATGQRVTLRCSPRSGDLSVYWYQQSLDQGLQFLIQYYNGEERAKGNILERFSAQQFPDLHSELNLSSLELGDSALYFCASSCLGQGSCEQFFGPGTRLTVL.

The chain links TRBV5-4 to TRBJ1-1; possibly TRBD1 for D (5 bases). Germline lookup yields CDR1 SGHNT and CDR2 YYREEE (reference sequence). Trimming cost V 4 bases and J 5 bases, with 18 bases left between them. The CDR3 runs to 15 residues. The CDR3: CASSRPGIRTTEAFF. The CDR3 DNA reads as TGTGCCAGCAGCAGACCAGGGATAAGGACGACTGAAGCTTTCTTT.

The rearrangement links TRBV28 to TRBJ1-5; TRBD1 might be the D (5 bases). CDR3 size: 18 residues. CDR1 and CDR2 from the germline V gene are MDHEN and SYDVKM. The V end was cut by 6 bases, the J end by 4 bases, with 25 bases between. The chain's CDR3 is CASSQKPRGRVGNQPQHF. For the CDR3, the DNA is TGTGCCAGCAGCCAAAAGCCCCGGGGCAGGGTTGGAAATCAGCCCCAGCATTTT.